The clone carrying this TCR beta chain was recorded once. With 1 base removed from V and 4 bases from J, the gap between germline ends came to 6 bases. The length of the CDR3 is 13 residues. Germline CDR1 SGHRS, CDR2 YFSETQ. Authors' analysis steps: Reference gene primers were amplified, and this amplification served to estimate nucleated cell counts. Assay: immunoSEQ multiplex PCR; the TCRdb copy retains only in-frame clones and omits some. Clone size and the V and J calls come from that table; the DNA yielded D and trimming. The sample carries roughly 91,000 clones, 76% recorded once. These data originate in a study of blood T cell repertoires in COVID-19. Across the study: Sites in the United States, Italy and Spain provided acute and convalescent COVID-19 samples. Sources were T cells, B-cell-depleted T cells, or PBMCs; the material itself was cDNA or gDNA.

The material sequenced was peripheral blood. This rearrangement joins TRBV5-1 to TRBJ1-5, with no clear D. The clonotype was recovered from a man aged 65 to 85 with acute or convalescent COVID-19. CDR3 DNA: TGCGCCAGCAGCTTGTCGGGGAATCAGCCCCAGCATTTT. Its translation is CASSLSGNQPQHF.